In this sample, the clone carrying this TCR beta chain turned up a few times. This entry is derived from a study of blood T cell repertoires in COVID-19. About the study: PBMCs, B-cell-depleted T cells, or T cells were the source of the cDNA or gDNA that made up the material.

Enrolled during active infection, Seattle patients were then followed longitudinally. V was pared by 8 bases and J by 1 base, with 6 bases between. This CDR3 has 12 residues. Germline V gene data show CDR1 as LNHDA and CDR2 as SQIVND (reference sequence). In the original workflow: Researchers report that nucleated cell counts were estimated from reference gene primer amplification. Profiled with immunoSEQ multiplex PCR; TCRdb holds only in-frame clones, not every one. V and J calls and clone size are copied from that table; D and trimming were computed from the DNA. The data show nearly 350,000 clones, more than 75% seen once.

The receptor's source is a woman aged 50 to 60 with COVID-19, enrolled during active disease. V is TRBV19 and J is TRBJ1-3; D is uncertain. The sequencing sample was made of peripheral blood. The CDR3 loop is CASADSGNTIYF. The CDR3 region has the DNA TGTGCCAGTGCGGATTCTGGAAACACCATATATTTT. The entire variable domain, with the rest obtained from reference TRBV19 and TRBJ1-3, is as follows: DGGITQSPKYLFRKEGQNVTLSCEQNLNHDAMYWYRQDPGQGLRLIYYSQIVNDFQKGDIAEGYSVSREKKESFPLTVTSAQKNPTAFYLCASADSGNTIYFGEGSWLTVV.